Presented here are 18 T cell receptor beta chains from one specimen sequenced in a study of early T cells in non-severe SARS-CoV-2 infection. TCRdb reprocessed the 5' RACE reads via MiXCR and lists one record per CDR3 protein. This table has tens of thousands of distinct CDR3 sequences, around 6.5% appearing once. The sample here was whole blood, taken at baseline. These TCRs come from an adult who was a healthcare worker with PCR-confirmed SARS-CoV-2 infection or an uninfected control (not recorded which).

Ten or more counts support this clonotype. The chain has TRBV10-3 and TRBJ1-2, with TRBD1 matching 7 bases. Germline CDR1 is ENHRY and CDR2 is SYGVKD. V trimming: 6 bases; J trimming: 4 bases; junction bases outside the gene matches: 11. The CDR3 runs 15 residues. The CDR3: CAIRRGEGATYGYTF. CDR3 bases: TGTGCCATCAGGCGGGGAGAGGGGGCCACCTATGGCTACACCTTC.

Only a few counts were recorded for this clonotype. The chain is built from TRBV12-3 or TRBV12-4 and TRBJ1-2, with D unresolved. CDR3 length: 12 amino acids. Trimming took 2 bases from V and 5 from J, leaving 6 bases between them. CDR3 coding DNA: TGTGCCAGCAGTTTAAAAGGGTATGGCTACACCTTC. Translation: CASSLKGYGYTF.

This clonotype was detected many times. The chain combines TRBV20-1 with TRBJ2-5; 7 bases are a match to TRBD2. The junction had 5 bases not matched to a gene; V was cut back by 5 bases and J by 2 bases. The germline gives CDR1 DFQATT, CDR2 SNEGSKA (reference sequence). The CDR3 totals 13 residues. The CDR3 region is CSARSGVQETQYF. In nucleotides, the CDR3 is TGCAGTGCTCGAAGCGGGGTACAAGAGACCCAGTACTTC.

The sample holds many counts of this clonotype. The rearrangement uses TRBV24-1 and TRBJ2-1; possibly TRBD2 for D (5 bases). The CDR3 runs 14 residues. Trimming removed 4 bases from V and 4 bases from J, with 10 bases in between. The germline CDR1 and CDR2 sequences are KGHDR and SFDVKD. The CDR3 sequence is CATSEAGLYNEQFF. DNA for the CDR3: TGTGCCACCAGTGAGGCGGGCCTATACAATGAGCAGTTCTTC.

This clonotype was seen at least ten times. The chain is built from TRBV20-1 and TRBJ2-5; D gene uncertain. The CDR3 extends over 12 amino acids. Germline values: CDR1 DFQATT, CDR2 SNEGSKA (reference sequence). CDR3 sequence: CRPSDLQETQYF. In DNA, the CDR3 is TGCAGACCCAGCGACCTACAAGAGACCCAGTACTTC.

This chain uses TRBV27 with TRBJ2-7; D may be TRBD1 or TRBD2 (5 bases each). V was clipped by 5 bases and J by 4 bases, with 15 bases between them. The germline gives CDR1 MNHEY, CDR2 SMNVEV (reference sequence). The CDR3 consists of 14 residues. CDR3 in DNA: TGTGCCAGCAGTCCCCTCGGGGCAGATTACGAGCAGTACTTC. This encodes CASSPLGADYEQYF.

This clonotype was detected many times. The gene calls are TRBV20-1 and TRBJ2-5; 13 bases are a match to TRBD2. Per the germline V gene, CDR1 is DFQATT and CDR2 is SNEGSKA (reference sequence). Unmatched junction bases numbered 7, after V lost 1 base and J lost 5 bases. There are 16 residues in the CDR3. This chain's CDR3 is CSARAALAGGPETQYF. The CDR3 coding sequence is TGCAGTGCTAGAGCTGCACTAGCGGGAGGGCCGGAGACCCAGTACTTC.

This clonotype was seen a few times. V gene TRBV29-1 combines with J gene TRBJ1-1; 7 nucleotides agree with TRBD1. The CDR3 extends over 14 amino acids. J was trimmed by 4 bases and V by 5 bases; bases with no gene match: 10. Germline loops: CDR1 SQVTM, CDR2 ANQGSEA. DNA of the CDR3: TGCAGCGTTATGAATTACAGGGGAGGCACTGAAGCTTTCTTT. Translating it yields CSVMNYRGGTEAFF. Full variable domain (outside the CDR3, taken from reference TRBV29-1 and TRBJ1-1): SAVISQKPSRDICQRGTSLTIQCQVDSQVTMMFWYRQQPGQSLTLIATANQGSEATYESGFVIDKFPISRPNLTFSTLTVSNMSPEDSSIYLCSVMNYRGGTEAFFGQGTRLTVV.

There are a few counts of this clonotype. This sequence joins TRBV6-4 and TRBJ2-1; weak D call: TRBD2 (5 bases). Germline V gene lookup returns CDR1 MRHNA and CDR2 SNTAGT. Trimming cost V 3 bases and J 6 bases, with 9 bases left between them. The CDR3 contains 13 residues. The chain's CDR3 is CASSEAASNEQFF. The CDR3 region has the DNA TGTGCCAGCAGTGAAGCGGCGTCCAATGAGCAGTTCTTC.

V and J are TRBV4-2 and TRBJ1-4; maybe TRBD1 (6 bases). V lost 8 bases to trimming and J lost 6 bases, with 16 bases between them. From germline, CDR1 is LGHNA and CDR2 YNFKEQ. CDR3 length equals 14 residues. CDR3 sequence (DNA): TGTGCCAGCCGAAAGGACAGACAAGATGAAAAACTGTTTTTT. Protein sequence: CASRKDRQDEKLFF.

This clonotype was recorded at least ten times. This CDR3 reads CASSLAAHSYEQYF. Written as DNA, the CDR3 is TGTGCCAGCAGCTTGGCGGCCCATTCCTACGAGCAGTACTTC. The chain recombines TRBV7-2 with TRBJ2-7; D gene ambiguous. This CDR3 comprises 14 residues. Looked up from germline, CDR1 is SGHTA and CDR2 is FQGNSA. V was clipped by 3 bases and J by 1 base, with 10 bases between them.

V is TRBV6-5 and J is TRBJ2-3; D is uncertain. Trimming stripped 2 bases from V and 4 bases from J, with 22 bases between. The V gene's germline CDR1 is MNHEY and CDR2 SVGAGI. The CDR3 is made up of 18 amino acids. Written as DNA, the CDR3 is TGTGCCAGCAGTTACCAGTTCCCTCGGCGGACCCCTGCAGATACGCAGTATTTT. Its protein is CASSYQFPRRTPADTQYF.

The chain carries TRBV27 and TRBJ2-3; unclear D gene. CDR3 length equals 14 residues. Germline V CDR1 and CDR2: MNHEY, SMNVEV (reference sequence). With 3 bases removed from V and 4 bases from J, the gap between germline ends came to 11 bases. CDR3 loop: CASSFSASADTQYF. CDR3 in DNA: TGTGCCAGCAGTTTTTCAGCTTCCGCAGATACGCAGTATTTT.

The chain links TRBV7-9 to TRBJ2-1; 7 bases fit TRBD1. CDR1 and CDR2 from the germline V gene are SEHNR and FQNEAQ (reference sequence). The CDR3 loop spans 15 amino acids. Trimming cost V 1 base and J 7 bases; bases outside gene matches: 7. The CDR3 spells CASSLEGGTENEQFF. The CDR3 nucleotides read TGTGCCAGCAGCTTAGAAGGGGGCACGGAGAATGAGCAGTTCTTC.

The CDR3 coding sequence is TGTGCCAGCAGTTACCTGGGGGAAAAGGACTACTACGAGCAGTACTTC. Protein sequence: CASSYLGEKDYYEQYF. The chain recombines TRBV6-5 with TRBJ2-7; weak D call: TRBD2 (6 bases). Trimming removed 2 bases from V and 3 bases from J, with 17 bases in between. The CDR3 sequence is 16 residues long. Germline V lookup: CDR1 MNHEY, CDR2 SVGAGI.

In its sample, this clonotype was seen many times. This chain uses TRBV20-1 with TRBJ2-1; 9 bases line up with TRBD2. This CDR3 region has 15 residues. Germline V gene data show CDR1 as DFQATT and CDR2 as SNEGSKA (reference sequence). The V gene end was trimmed by 3 bases and the J gene end by 7 bases; junction bases not matched to a gene: 10. This CDR3 reads CSARDLAGFGNEQFF. The CDR3 DNA follows: TGCAGTGCTAGGGATCTAGCGGGGTTTGGGAATGAGCAGTTCTTC.

This clonotype was recorded many times. The chain carries TRBV11-1 and TRBJ2-1; D is uncertain. The V gene's germline CDR1 is SGHAT and CDR2 FQDESV (reference sequence). The CDR3 is 13 residues long. The germline V and J ends were trimmed by 4 bases and 4 bases, with 8 bases remaining between them. The CDR3 here is CASSSGPYNEQFF. CDR3 DNA: TGTGCCAGCAGCTCCGGGCCGTACAATGAGCAGTTCTTC.

This clonotype was seen repeatedly, ten times or more. The chain joins TRBV20-1 to TRBJ2-5; no firm D call. Germline CDR1 is DFQATT and CDR2 is SNEGSKA (reference sequence). CDR3 length: 13 residues. Trimming took 5 bases from V and 2 from J, leaving 12 bases between them. The CDR3 sequence: CSAGRGAQETQYF. The CDR3 bases are TGCAGTGCTGGGCGAGGTGCGCAAGAGACCCAGTACTTC.